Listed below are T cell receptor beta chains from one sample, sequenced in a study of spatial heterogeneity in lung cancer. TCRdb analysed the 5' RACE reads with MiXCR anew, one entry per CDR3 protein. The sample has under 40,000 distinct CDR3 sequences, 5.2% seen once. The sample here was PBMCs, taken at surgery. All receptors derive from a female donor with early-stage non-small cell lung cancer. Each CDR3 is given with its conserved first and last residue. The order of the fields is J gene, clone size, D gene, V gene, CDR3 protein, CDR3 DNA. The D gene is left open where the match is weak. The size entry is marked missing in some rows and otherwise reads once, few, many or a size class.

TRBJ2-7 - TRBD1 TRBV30 CAWSRRDRLHEQYF TGTGCCTGGAGCCGACGGGACAGGCTCCACGAGCAGTACTTC
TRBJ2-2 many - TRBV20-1 CSAQQLAGTGELFF TGCAGTGCTCAGCAACTAGCTGGGACCGGGGAGCTGTTTTTT
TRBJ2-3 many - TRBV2 CASNTQYF TGTGCCAGCAATACGCAGTATTTT
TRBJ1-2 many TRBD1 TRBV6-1 CASSGTAFYGYTF TGTGCCAGCTCCGGGACAGCCTTCTATGGCTACACCTTC
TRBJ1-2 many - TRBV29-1 CSVGITFYGYTF TGCAGCGTCGGGATAACTTTCTATGGCTACACCTTC
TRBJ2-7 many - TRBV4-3 CASSQGPYEQYF TGCGCCAGCAGCCAAGGGCCCTACGAGCAGTACTTC
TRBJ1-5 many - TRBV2 CASSEGGDVWSSNQPQHF TGTGCCAGCAGTGAAGGAGGGGACGTATGGAGTAGCAATCAGCCCCAGCATTTT
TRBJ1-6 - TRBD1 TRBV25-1 CASSVGTGGPRSPLHF TGTGCCAGCAGTGTGGGGACAGGGGGCCCTAGATCACCCCTCCACTTT
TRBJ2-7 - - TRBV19 CASSPPGRHEQYF TGTGCCAGTAGTCCACCGGGGAGGCACGAGCAGTACTTC
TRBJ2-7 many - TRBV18 CASSPSPILLEQYF TGTGCCAGCTCACCATCGCCCATCCTCCTCGAGCAGTACTTC
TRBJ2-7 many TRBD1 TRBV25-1 CASSEDRGKYEQYF TGTGCCAGCAGTGAGGACAGGGGGAAGTACGAGCAGTACTTC
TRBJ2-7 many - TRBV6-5 CASSYSTSYEQYF TGTGCCAGCAGTTACTCGACCAGTTACGAGCAGTACTTC
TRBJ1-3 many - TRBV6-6 CASSLNQGLGNTIYF TGTGCCAGCAGTTTAAACCAGGGATTAGGAAACACCATATATTTT
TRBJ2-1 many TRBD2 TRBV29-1 CSVEGLAVPSSYNEQFF TGCAGCGTTGAAGGACTAGCGGTGCCTAGCTCCTACAATGAGCAGTTCTTC
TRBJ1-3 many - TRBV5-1 CASSGDGAGNTIYF TGCGCCAGCAGCGGCGATGGCGCGGGAAACACCATATATTTT
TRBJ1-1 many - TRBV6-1 CASSPTTRTEAFF TGTGCCAGCAGTCCCACGACAAGGACTGAAGCTTTCTTT
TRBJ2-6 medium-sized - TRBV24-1 CAACPWARGANVLTF TGTGCCGCCTGCCCCTGGGCGCGAGGGGCCAACGTCCTGACTTTC
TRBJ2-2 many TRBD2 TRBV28 CASSLGGATGELFF TGTGCCAGCAGTTTGGGAGGGGCGACCGGGGAGCTGTTTTTT
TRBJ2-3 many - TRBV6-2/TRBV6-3 CASEEERGATDTQYF TGTGCCAGCGAAGAGGAACGGGGGGCCACAGATACGCAGTATTTT
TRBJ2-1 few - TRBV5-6 CASSLGSGGHYNEQFF TGTGCCAGCAGCTTGGGTAGTGGGGGCCACTACAATGAGCAGTTCTTC
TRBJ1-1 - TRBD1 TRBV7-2 CASSPRQGLMNTEAFF TGTGCCAGCAGCCCGAGACAGGGACTCATGAACACTGAAGCTTTCTTT
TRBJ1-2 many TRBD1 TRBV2 CASRGTGTIYTF TGTGCCAGCAGGGGGACAGGGACCATCTACACCTTC
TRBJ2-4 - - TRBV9 CASSGDLSVAKNIQYF TGTGCCAGCAGCGGTGACTTATCGGTAGCCAAAAACATTCAGTACTTC
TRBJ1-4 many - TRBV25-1 CASSGGPTNEKLFF TGTGCCAGCAGTGGGGGGCCTACTAATGAAAAACTGTTTTTT
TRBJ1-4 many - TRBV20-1 CSGAGAEEKLFF TGCAGTGGGGCAGGGGCAGAAGAAAAACTGTTTTTT
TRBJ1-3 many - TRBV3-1 CASSQSVHWGNTIYF TGTGCCAGCAGCCAATCTGTACATTGGGGAAACACCATATATTTT
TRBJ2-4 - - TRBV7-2 CASSLHGGDKNIQYF TGTGCCAGCAGCTTACACGGGGGAGACAAAAACATTCAGTACTTC
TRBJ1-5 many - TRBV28 CASSFSKSTDKNSNQPQHF TGTGCCAGCAGTTTCTCCAAAAGTACTGACAAGAATAGCAATCAGCCCCAGCATTTT
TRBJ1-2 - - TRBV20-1 CSAMGQDYGYTF TGCAGTGCTATGGGTCAGGACTATGGCTACACCTTC
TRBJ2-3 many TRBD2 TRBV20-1 CSAVGRGVTDTQYF TGCAGTGCTGTGGGGCGGGGGGTCACAGATACGCAGTATTTT
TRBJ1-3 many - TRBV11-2 CASSLPGQGNTIYF TGTGCCAGCAGCTTACCAGGTCAAGGAAACACCATATATTTT
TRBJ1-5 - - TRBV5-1 CASSSGPGGLSNQPQHF TGCGCCAGCAGCTCCGGACCTGGAGGTTTGAGCAATCAGCCCCAGCATTTT
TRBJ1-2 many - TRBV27 CASSSGPLIGYTF TGTGCCAGCAGTTCCGGACCTTTGATTGGCTACACCTTC
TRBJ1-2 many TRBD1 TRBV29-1 CSGSGTDGYTF TGCAGCGGGTCCGGGACAGATGGCTACACCTTC
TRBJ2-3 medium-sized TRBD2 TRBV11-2 CASSLELAGGPSTDTQYF TGTGCCAGCAGCTTAGAGCTAGCGGGGGGCCCTAGCACAGATACGCAGTATTTT
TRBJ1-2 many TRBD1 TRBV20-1 CSAREDRNYGYTF TGCAGTGCTAGAGAGGACAGGAACTATGGCTACACCTTC
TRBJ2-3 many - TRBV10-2 CASTEGSGLSTDTQYF TGCGCCAGCACAGAGGGGAGCGGGTTAAGCACAGATACGCAGTATTTT
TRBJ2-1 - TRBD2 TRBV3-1 CASSPRAGGLHTYNEQFF TGTGCCAGCAGCCCACGGGCGGGGGGGCTTCATACCTACAATGAGCAGTTCTTC
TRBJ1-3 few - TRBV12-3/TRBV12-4 CASSYSGNTIYF TGTGCCAGCAGTTACTCTGGAAACACCATATATTTT
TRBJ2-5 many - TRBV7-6 CASSLGGTPRLVETQYF TGTGCCAGCAGCTTAGGTGGGACTCCGAGACTCGTCGAGACCCAGTACTTC
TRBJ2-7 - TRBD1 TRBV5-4 CASSRGGQGDYEQYF TGTGCCAGCAGCAGAGGGGGACAGGGGGACTACGAGCAGTACTTC
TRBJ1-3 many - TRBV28 CANTLAVGGNTIYF TGTGCCAACACCCTGGCTGTGGGAGGAAACACCATATATTTT
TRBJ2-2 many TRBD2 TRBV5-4 CASSLARGAGELFF TGTGCCAGCAGCTTGGCCCGGGGGGCCGGGGAGCTGTTTTTT
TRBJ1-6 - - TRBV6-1 CASSTRGNSPLHF TGTGCCAGCAGCACTCGGGGGAATTCACCCCTCCACTTT
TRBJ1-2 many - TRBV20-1 CSARDPRSGGADGYTF TGCAGTGCTAGAGACCCTAGGTCGGGGGGCGCAGATGGCTACACCTTC
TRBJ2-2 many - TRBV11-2 CASSLAASGTAGELFF TGTGCCAGCAGCTTAGCTGCGTCTGGGACGGCCGGGGAGCTGTTTTTT
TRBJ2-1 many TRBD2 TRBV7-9 CASSYEPGLATHNEQFF TGTGCCAGCAGCTATGAGCCGGGACTAGCGACTCACAATGAGCAGTTCTTC
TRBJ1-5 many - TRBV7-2 CASSFSRQNNQPQHF TGTGCCAGCAGCTTTTCCCGACAGAACAATCAGCCCCAGCATTTT
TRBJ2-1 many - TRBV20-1 CSAEPRLAYNEQFF TGCAGTGCTGAGCCGCGGCTAGCCTACAATGAGCAGTTCTTC
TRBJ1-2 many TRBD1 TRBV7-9 CASGTGNYGYTF TGTGCCAGCGGGACAGGGAACTATGGCTACACCTTC
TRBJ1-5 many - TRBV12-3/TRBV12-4 CASSWEGPRPQHF TGTGCCAGCAGTTGGGAAGGGCCTCGACCCCAGCATTTT
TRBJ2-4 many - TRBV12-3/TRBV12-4 CASSGSGAKNIQYF TGTGCCAGCAGCGGTAGTGGAGCCAAAAACATTCAGTACTTC
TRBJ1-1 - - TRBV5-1 CASSLAQGSTEAFF TGCGCCAGCAGCTTGGCCCAGGGAAGCACTGAAGCTTTCTTT
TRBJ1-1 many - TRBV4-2 CASGGRTNTEAFF TGTGCCAGCGGGGGACGGACGAACACTGAAGCTTTCTTT
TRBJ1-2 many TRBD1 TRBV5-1 CASSHSGGEDGYTF TGCGCCAGCAGCCATTCAGGGGGCGAGGATGGCTACACCTTC